Below, 29 T cell receptor beta chains from the same sample are listed, as sequenced in a study of blood T cell repertoires in COVID-19. Profiling relied on immunoSEQ multiplex PCR, and the TCRdb table lists in-frame clones only, not all of them. Of just under 150,000 clones listed, roughly 84% are singletons. The source material was peripheral blood. These receptors originate from a human donor in a cohort sampled during active COVID-19.

The V and J genes are TRBV18 and TRBJ1-2, with D possibly TRBD1 on 6 matching bases. Trimming stripped 2 bases from V and 8 bases from J, with 18 bases between. In germline, CDR1 is KGHSH, CDR2 LQKENI. The CDR3 loop spans 15 amino acids. The CDR3 loop is CASSPEGEMAMGYTF. The CDR3, as DNA: TGTGCCAGCTCACCAGAGGGGGAAATGGCAATGGGCTACACCTTC. Drawing the rest from reference TRBV18 and TRBJ1-2, the complete variable domain is NAGVMQNPRHLVRRRGQEARLRCSPMKGHSHVYWYRQLPEEGLKFMVYLQKENIIDESGMPKERFSAEFPKEGPSILRIQQVVRGDSAAYFCASSPEGEMAMGYTFGSGTRLTVV.

V and J are TRBV28 and TRBJ2-7; tentatively, D is TRBD1 (6 bases). The CDR3 has 12 amino acids. Per germline, CDR1 MDHEN and CDR2 SYDVKM. The V gene lost 2 bases and the J gene lost 10 bases, with 12 bases spanning the gap. The CDR3 sequence: CASSLARGAQYF. In nucleotides, the CDR3 is TGTGCCAGCAGTTTAGCCAGGGGCGCCCAGTACTTC.

The CDR3 sequence: CASSAWTGAPPWNMKFYNEQFF. CDR3 in DNA: TGTGCCAGCAGTGCTTGGACAGGGGCCCCTCCTTGGAACATGAAGTTCTACAATGAGCAGTTCTTC. V and J are TRBV28 and TRBJ2-1; 9 bases line up with TRBD1. In germline, CDR1 is MDHEN, CDR2 SYDVKM. With 5 bases clipped from V and 3 bases from J, the junction kept 26 bases outside the gene matches. This CDR3 comprises 22 residues.

The chain joins TRBV2 to TRBJ2-6, with D tentatively TRBD1 (6 bases). Germline-derived CDR1 and CDR2 are SNHLY and FYNNEI. The CDR3 runs 16 residues. Deletions cut 6 bases from V and 2 bases from J, with 14 bases between. The CDR3 DNA is TGTGCCAGCAGCCAGGACAGCTTCGCTGGGGCCAACGTCCTGACTTTC. Amino acid sequence: CASSQDSFAGANVLTF. Using reference TRBV2 and TRBJ2-6 for the parts outside the CDR3, the full variable domain is EPEVTQTPSHQVTQMGQEVILRCVPISNHLYFYWYRQILGQKVEFLVSFYNNEISEKSEIFDDQFSVERPDGSNFTLKIRSTKLEDSAMYFCASSQDSFAGANVLTFGAGSRLTVL.

The J gene is TRBJ1-6, the V gene TRBV3-1 (or the pseudogene TRBV3-2), with a possible D match to TRBD1 (5 bases). The germline V and J ends were trimmed by 6 bases and 1 base, with 13 bases remaining between them. Germline lookup yields CDR1 LGHDT and CDR2 YNNKEL (reference sequence). CDR3 length: 16 residues. The CDR3 sequence is CASSRRDGSYNSPLHF. DNA for the CDR3: TGTGCCAGCAGTCGCAGGGATGGGTCCTATAATTCACCCCTCCACTTT.

The rearrangement joins TRBV7-3 to TRBJ2-7; TRBD2 agrees at 14 bases. This CDR3 comprises 19 residues. Germline CDR1 is SGHTA and CDR2 is FQGTGA. With V trimmed by 1 base and J by 5 bases, 13 bases remained unmatched. The CDR3 coding sequence is TGTGCCAGCAGCTTAAGGGGGAGGACTAGCGGGAGGTTGCGCGACGAGCAGTACGTC. It specifies CASSLRGRTSGRLRDEQYV.

The rearrangement links TRBV30 to TRBJ1-1; D remains ambiguous. The CDR3 runs 14 residues. Trimming shortened V by 1 base and J by 0 bases, and 9 bases separated the two germline ends. Germline lookup yields CDR1 GTSNPN and CDR2 SVGIG (reference sequence). The CDR3 reads CAWSDLTVNTEAFF. The CDR3 DNA is TGTGCCTGGAGTGACTTAACAGTGAACACTGAAGCTTTCTTT.

The V and J genes are TRBV5-4 and TRBJ2-3; the D gene is possibly TRBD2 (5 bases). CDR3 size: 16 residues. The germline gives CDR1 SGHNT, CDR2 YYREEE (reference sequence). V shed 0 bases and J shed 1 base, with 12 bases lying between them. The CDR3 region is CASSLGGIGRTDTQYF. CDR3 DNA sequence: TGTGCCAGCAGCTTGGGAGGGATCGGACGCACAGATACGCAGTATTTT. Using reference TRBV5-4 and TRBJ2-3 for the parts outside the CDR3, the full variable domain is ETGVTQSPTHLIKTRGQQVTLRCSSQSGHNTVSWYQQALGQGPQFIFQYYREEENGRGNFPPRFSGLQFPNYSSELNVNALELDDSALYLCASSLGGIGRTDTQYFGPGTRLTVL.

The chain links TRBV7-3 to TRBJ1-1; D is perhaps TRBD1 (5 bases). CDR1 is SGHTA, CDR2 FQGTGA, per germline. The V end lost 4 bases, the J end lost 5 bases, and 8 bases lay between the germline ends. The CDR3 length is 12 residues. The DNA of the CDR3 is TGTGCCAGCAGCTCTCAGGGTACTGAAGCTTTCTTT. Translated: CASSSQGTEAFF.

The chain has TRBV4-1 and TRBJ2-7; no clear D. Germline-derived CDR1 and CDR2 are MGHRA and YSYEKL. This CDR3 is 14 amino acids long. Trimming cost V 0 bases and J 3 bases, with 9 bases left between them. This CDR3 reads CASSQESRSYEQYF. DNA for the CDR3: TGCGCCAGCAGCCAAGAGAGTCGGAGCTACGAGCAGTACTTC.

The rearrangement joins TRBV18 to TRBJ1-1; 8 positions match TRBD1. This CDR3 region has 16 residues. CDR1 is KGHSH, CDR2 LQKENI, per germline. V gave up 2 bases and J gave up 5 bases; unmatched junction bases: 10. The chain's CDR3 is CASSPSGGGSGTEAFF. As DNA, the CDR3 is TGTGCCAGCTCACCATCAGGGGGCGGTTCAGGGACTGAAGCTTTCTTT.

The chain has TRBV7-9 and TRBJ2-3, with D hard to call. This CDR3 has 15 amino acids. Germline V lookup: CDR1 SEHNR, CDR2 FQNEAQ (reference sequence). Deletions cut 1 base from V and 4 bases from J, with 12 bases between. CDR3 in DNA: TGTGCCAGCAGCTTAGAGGCGGAATGGGCAGATACGCAGTATTTT. Translation gives CASSLEAEWADTQYF.

This chain links TRBV6-5 with TRBJ2-7; weak D call: TRBD2 (7 bases). V was shortened by 2 bases and J by 6 bases, with 11 bases between the two germline ends. The CDR3 has 13 amino acids. Germline V lookup: CDR1 MNHEY, CDR2 SVGAGI. Written as DNA, the CDR3 is TGTGCCAGCAGTTACGGACTAGGGGGCGAGCAGTACGTC. Protein: CASSYGLGGEQYV.

The chain links TRBV19 to TRBJ1-2; 7 nucleotides line up with TRBD1. The V gene's germline CDR1 is LNHDA and CDR2 SQIVND (reference sequence). This CDR3 is built from 14 residues. Germline trimming cut 6 bases from V and 5 bases from J; bases unmatched to any gene: 9. DNA for the CDR3: TGTGCCAGTAGGTCCGTGACAGGGAGGTATGGCTACACCTTC. Residues: CASRSVTGRYGYTF.

V and J are TRBV5-1 and TRBJ2-7; D gene unclear. Germline assignment: CDR1 SGHRS and CDR2 YFSETQ. The CDR3 runs 14 residues. Trimming cost V 2 bases and J 3 bases, with 12 bases left between them. The CDR3 spells CASSFSQANYEQYF. The CDR3 coding sequence is TGCGCCAGCAGCTTTTCCCAGGCGAACTACGAGCAGTACTTC.

This chain connects TRBV5-5 to TRBJ1-2, with 8 bases lining up with TRBD1. The germline V gene has CDR1 SGHKS and CDR2 YYEKEE (reference sequence). The CDR3 totals 14 residues. Losses at the gene ends were 0 bases for V and 7 bases for J; bases not matched to a gene: 5. The DNA for the CDR3 is TGTGCCAGCAGCTTGGATGGGACAGGCGGTGGCTACACCTTC. Its translation: CASSLDGTGGGYTF.

The V gene is TRBV19, the J gene TRBJ2-7, with D perhaps TRBD1 (6 bases). Per germline, CDR1 LNHDA and CDR2 SQIVND (reference sequence). V lost 5 bases, J lost 0 bases, and 17 bases lay in between. The CDR3 is 16 amino acids. The CDR3 DNA is TGTGCCAGTAGTCAGGGAACAGGGTGGAGCTCCTACGAGCAGTACTTC. Translated, it gives CASSQGTGWSSYEQYF.

V usage is TRBV6-5 and J usage is TRBJ2-7; D is possibly TRBD1 (6 bases). The ends were cut back, 7 bases at V and 4 bases at J, with 11 bases in the middle. Germline-derived CDR1 and CDR2 are MNHEY and SVGAGI. CDR3 length: 12 amino acids. The CDR3 DNA reads TGTGCCAGCACCGCAGGGGTGTACGAGCAGTACTTC. Translated, it gives CASTAGVYEQYF.

The chain combines TRBV29-1 with TRBJ2-2, with D perhaps TRBD2 (6 bases). With 4 bases removed from V and 5 bases from J, the gap between germline ends came to 14 bases. Germline CDR1 reads SQVTM; CDR2 reads ANQGSEA. CDR3 size: 14 residues. The CDR3 region is CSVVEGGGTGELFF. The DNA of the CDR3 is TGCAGCGTTGTCGAGGGTGGGGGGACCGGGGAGCTGTTTTTT.

The chain employs TRBV5-6 and TRBJ1-2, with 7 bases aligning to TRBD1. In germline, CDR1 is SGHDT, CDR2 YYEEEE. The V and J ends lost 0 bases and 7 bases, in that order; junction bases with no gene match: 9. The CDR3 has 15 residues. CDR3 DNA sequence: TGTGCCAGCAGCTTGGACCAGACAGGGAAGGTTGGCTACACCTTC. Its protein product is CASSLDQTGKVGYTF. Full variable domain (outside the CDR3, taken from reference TRBV5-6 and TRBJ1-2): DAGVTQSPTHLIKTRGQQVTLRCSPKSGHDTVSWYQQALGQGPQFIFQYYEEEERQRGNFPDRFSGHQFPNYSSELNVNALLLGDSALYLCASSLDQTGKVGYTFGSGTRLTVV.

In DNA, the CDR3 is TGTGCCAGCACCGAGGGCTCGGGTGGGGACACTGAAGCTTTCTTT. This sequence encodes CASTEGSGGDTEAFF. This rearrangement joins TRBV3-1 (or the pseudogene TRBV3-2) to TRBJ1-1; D call uncertain. V lost 7 bases, J lost 3 bases, and 18 bases lay in between. There are 15 residues in the CDR3. Germline V gene lookup returns CDR1 LGHDT and CDR2 YNNKEL (reference sequence).

V is TRBV4-1 and J is TRBJ2-2; 8 bases are a match to TRBD1. CDR1 and CDR2 from the germline V gene are MGHRA and YSYEKL. This CDR3 contains 17 residues. The J segment lost 0 bases and the V segment lost 3 bases, leaving 6 bases of the junction unmatched. The CDR3 is CASSHTRTGPNTGELFF. The CDR3 region has the DNA TGCGCCAGCAGCCACACAAGGACAGGGCCGAACACCGGGGAGCTGTTTTTT.

The rearrangement uses TRBV29-1 and TRBJ2-7; 10 positions match TRBD1. V was pared by 4 bases and J by 5 bases, with 2 bases of the junction left unmatched. Germline V lookup: CDR1 SQVTM, CDR2 ANQGSEA. There are 12 residues in the CDR3. DNA of the CDR3: TGCAGCGTTGCCGGACAGGGGGACGAGCAGTACTTC. Translation gives CSVAGQGDEQYF.

This rearrangement joins TRBV18 to TRBJ2-5, with 8 bases lining up with TRBD1. J was trimmed by 3 bases and V by 2 bases; bases with no gene match: 5. Looked up from germline, CDR1 is KGHSH and CDR2 is LQKENI. This CDR3 region has 15 residues. CDR3 in amino acids: CASSPGQGAEETQYF. In nucleotides, the CDR3 is TGTGCCAGCTCACCAGGGCAGGGGGCGGAAGAGACCCAGTACTTC.

The J gene is TRBJ2-7, the V gene TRBV7-3; no clear D. Trimming shortened V by 5 bases and J by 2 bases, and 16 bases separated the two germline ends. Germline loops: CDR1 SGHTA, CDR2 FQGTGA. This CDR3 is built from 15 residues. CDR3 nucleotide sequence: TGTGCCAGCAGCCCAGGATTTGGCAGCCCCTACGAGCAGTACTTC. As protein: CASSPGFGSPYEQYF.

This clone was seen once. The CDR3 nucleotides read TGTGCCAGCAGTGAGCTAGCGGGAGACCAAGAGACCCAGTACTTC. It is translated as CASSELAGDQETQYF. This chain uses TRBV6-1 with TRBJ2-5; 10 nucleotides agree with TRBD2. Looked up from germline, CDR1 is MNHNS and CDR2 is SASEGT. The trim removed 3 bases at V and 0 bases at J, leaving 1 base unmatched. This CDR3 has 15 residues.

DNA for the CDR3: TGTGCCAGCAGTAACAGGGCAACCGGGGAGCTGTTTTTT. This translates into CASSNRATGELFF. The rearrangement uses TRBV28 and TRBJ2-2, with a tentative D call TRBD1 (6 bases). There are 13 residues in the CDR3. V lost 5 bases and J lost 5, with 9 bases in between. CDR1 MDHEN and CDR2 SYDVKM come from the germline V gene.

This chain uses TRBV7-9 with TRBJ2-7, with a possible D match to TRBD1 (6 bases). The CDR3 extends over 13 amino acids. Trimming shortened V by 5 bases and J by 7 bases, and 15 bases separated the two germline ends. CDR1 is SEHNR and CDR2 is FQNEAQ in the germline V gene (reference sequence). CDR3 sequence (DNA): TGTGCCAGCAGCCCCCAGGGGCTGGGGGAGCAGTACGTC. Protein product: CASSPQGLGEQYV.

CDR3 nucleotide sequence: TGTGCCAGCAGCACAGGTTTACTAGCCAAAAACATTCAGTACTTC. Translated: CASSTGLLAKNIQYF. The J gene is TRBJ2-4, the V gene TRBV3-1 (or the pseudogene TRBV3-2); a weak D match, TRBD1 (5 bases). Trimming shortened V by 5 bases and J by 0 bases, and 11 bases separated the two germline ends. This CDR3 spans 15 amino acids. Looked up from germline, CDR1 is LGHDT and CDR2 is YNNKEL (reference sequence).